This TCR beta chain was identified in a study of cytotoxic CD8 clonotypes in ibrutinib-treated CLL. At the level of the study: Investigators reported about 24 partial and 2 complete responses; after median around 63 months, roughly 15 patients remained remitted and approximately twelve progressed.

Generated by immunoSEQ multiplex PCR, the TCRdb table keeps only in-frame clones and is missing some. This table holds about 69,000 clones, 75% to 85% found once. From cryopreserved PBMCs came 2 to 2.5 micrograms of genomic DNA used for TCR beta libraries. CDR3 length equals 11 residues. Germline CDR1 and CDR2: DFQATT and SNEGSKA (reference sequence). This TCR derives from a human donor with chronic lymphocytic leukemia. The rearrangement uses TRBV20-1 and TRBJ1-1; no reliable D call. The sequencing used PBMCs, collected at disease progression, from a patient treated with ibrutinib. The DNA for the CDR3 is TGCAGCCTCACCGAGAATGTTGAAGCTTTCTTT. Encoded protein: CSLTENVEAFF.